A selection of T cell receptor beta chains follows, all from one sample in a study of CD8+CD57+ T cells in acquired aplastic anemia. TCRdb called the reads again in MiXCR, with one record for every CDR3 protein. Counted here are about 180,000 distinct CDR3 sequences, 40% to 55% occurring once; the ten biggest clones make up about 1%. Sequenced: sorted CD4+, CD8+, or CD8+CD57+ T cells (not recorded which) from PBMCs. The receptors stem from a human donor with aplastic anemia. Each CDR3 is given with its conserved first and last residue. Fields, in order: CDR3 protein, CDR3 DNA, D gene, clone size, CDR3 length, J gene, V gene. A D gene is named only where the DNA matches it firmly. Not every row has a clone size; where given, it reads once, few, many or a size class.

CDR3: CASTLTRTGEKLFF; DNA: TGTGCCAGCACTCTTACGCGCACAGGGGAAAAACTGTTTTTT; D: -; size: -; length: 14; J: TRBJ1-4; V: TRBV6-1
CDR3: CATSGGGGGEETQYF; DNA: TGTGCCACCAGCGGAGGAGGGGGGGGGGAAGAGACCCAGTACTTC; D: -; size: -; length: 15; J: TRBJ2-5; V: TRBV15
CDR3: CASSLEPVSGTQYF; DNA: TGTGCCAGCAGCTTAGAGCCCGTTTCGGGGACCCAGTACTTC; D: -; size: -; length: 14; J: TRBJ2-5; V: TRBV7-2
CDR3: CSVDIRRLAGITDTQYF; DNA: TGCAGCGTTGATATAAGGCGGCTAGCGGGGATCACAGATACGCAGTATTTT; D: TRBD2; size: many; length: 17; J: TRBJ2-3; V: TRBV29-1
CDR3: CATGGQGSYEQYF; DNA: TGTGCCACCGGGGGGCAGGGCTCCTACGAGCAGTACTTC; D: -; size: -; length: 13; J: TRBJ2-7; V: TRBV24-1
CDR3: CSAIHTGPDTQYF; DNA: TGCAGTGCTATTCATACAGGGCCAGATACGCAGTATTTT; D: -; size: -; length: 13; J: TRBJ2-3; V: TRBV20-1
CDR3: CASSYSNREETQYF; DNA: TGTGCCAGCAGTTACTCGAACAGAGAAGAGACCCAGTACTTC; D: -; size: many; length: 14; J: TRBJ2-5; V: TRBV6-6
CDR3: CASSEWADADGDTQYF; DNA: TGTGCCAGCAGTGAATGGGCGGACGCGGATGGGGATACGCAGTATTTT; D: -; size: few; length: 16; J: TRBJ2-3; V: TRBV25-1
CDR3: CASSLVPGSNAEAFF; DNA: TGTGCCAGCAGCTTGGTTCCGGGCTCGAACGCTGAAGCTTTCTTT; D: -; size: -; length: 15; J: TRBJ1-1; V: TRBV5-8
CDR3: CATDPPRTQSGEQYF; DNA: TGTGCAACAGATCCCCCGCGCACTCAAAGCGGCGAGCAGTACTTC; D: -; size: few; length: 15; J: TRBJ2-7; V: TRBV6-2/TRBV6-3
CDR3: CATSRGQQRPLHF; DNA: TGTGCCACCAGCAGAGGACAGCAGAGACCCCTCCACTTT; D: -; size: -; length: 13; J: TRBJ1-6; V: TRBV15
CDR3: CATSSKTAGNTF; DNA: TGTGCCACCAGCTCAAAGACAGCTGGAAACACCTTC; D: -; size: -; length: 12; J: TRBJ1-2; V: TRBV15
CDR3: CASNSGTGLEAFF; DNA: TGTGCCAGCAACTCTGGAACAGGGCTTGAAGCTTTCTTT; D: -; size: many; length: 13; J: TRBJ1-1; V: TRBV5-6
CDR3: CASSLNAPNPYEQYF; DNA: TGTGCCAGCAGCTTAAATGCGCCGAACCCCTACGAGCAGTACTTC; D: -; size: -; length: 15; J: TRBJ2-7; V: TRBV7-9
CDR3: CASSPNRGRLYF; DNA: TGTGCCAGCAGTCCGAACAGAGGAAGGTTGTACTTC; D: -; size: many; length: 12; J: TRBJ2-7; V: TRBV6-1
CDR3: CASSPRDRGADGELFF; DNA: TGTGCTAGCAGCCCCCGGGACAGGGGTGCGGACGGGGAGCTGTTTTTT; D: TRBD1; size: many; length: 16; J: TRBJ2-2; V: TRBV7-7
CDR3: CSALGQPVYEQYF; DNA: TGCAGCGCCCTAGGGCAGCCAGTCTACGAGCAGTACTTC; D: -; size: -; length: 13; J: TRBJ2-7; V: TRBV29-1
CDR3: CSASGLYGYTF; DNA: TGCAGTGCCAGCGGACTGTATGGCTACACCTTC; D: -; size: many; length: 11; J: TRBJ1-2; V: TRBV20-1
CDR3: CSATAKPVF; DNA: TGCAGTGCCACCGCAAAACCGGTCTTC; D: -; size: -; length: 9; J: TRBJ2-1; V: TRBV20-1
CDR3: CATSADPGGYGYTF; DNA: TGTGCCACCAGCGCCGATCCAGGGGGGTATGGCTACACCTTC; D: TRBD1; size: many; length: 14; J: TRBJ1-2; V: TRBV15
CDR3: CASSGGLAFTGELFF; DNA: TGCGCCAGCAGTGGTGGACTAGCGTTTACCGGGGAGCTGTTTTTT; D: TRBD2; size: -; length: 15; J: TRBJ2-2; V: TRBV5-1
CDR3: CASSPFVDRVGNSPLHF; DNA: TGTGCCAGCTCACCATTTGTGGACAGGGTAGGAAATTCACCCCTCCACTTT; D: TRBD1; size: few; length: 17; J: TRBJ1-6; V: TRBV18
CDR3: CATSRRQGPLNTEAFF; DNA: TGTGCCACCAGCAGAAGACAGGGGCCCTTGAACACTGAAGCTTTCTTT; D: TRBD1; size: -; length: 16; J: TRBJ1-1; V: TRBV15
CDR3: CASTGTSGELFF; DNA: TGTGCCAGTACCGGGACTAGCGGGGAGCTGTTTTTT; D: TRBD2; size: -; length: 12; J: TRBJ2-2; V: TRBV19
CDR3: CASSPIQGNEQYF; DNA: TGTGCCAGCAGTCCAATACAGGGGAACGAGCAGTACTTC; D: TRBD1; size: -; length: 13; J: TRBJ2-7; V: TRBV12-3/TRBV12-4
CDR3: CASSPSGTGNSPLHF; DNA: TGTGCCAGCAGCCCATCCGGGACGGGGAATTCACCCCTCCACTTT; D: -; size: many; length: 15; J: TRBJ1-6; V: TRBV28
CDR3: CASTGPTF; DNA: TGTGCCAGCACCGGACCCACCTTC; D: -; size: -; length: 8; J: TRBJ1-2; V: TRBV2
CDR3: CASIQSGTALYF; DNA: TGTGCCAGCATCCAGAGTGGGACAGCGCTCTATTTT; D: TRBD1; size: -; length: 12; J: TRBJ1-3; V: TRBV7-9
CDR3: CASNRVNSQPQHF; DNA: TGTGCCAGCAACAGGGTGAATAGCCAGCCCCAGCATTTT; D: -; size: once; length: 13; J: TRBJ1-5; V: TRBV2
CDR3: CASSSGDSPLHF; DNA: TGTGCCAGCAGTTCAGGGGATTCACCCCTCCACTTT; D: -; size: -; length: 12; J: TRBJ1-6; V: TRBV12-3/TRBV12-4
CDR3: CASRQPGTSGNTIYF; DNA: TGTGCCAGCAGACAACCCGGGACCTCTGGAAACACCATATATTTT; D: -; size: few; length: 15; J: TRBJ1-3; V: TRBV6-1
CDR3: CASSTRGVTDTQYF; DNA: TGCGCCAGCAGCACCCGGGGCGTCACAGATACGCAGTATTTT; D: -; size: -; length: 14; J: TRBJ2-3; V: TRBV5-1
CDR3: CASSETRGRTEAFF; DNA: TGCGCCAGCAGTGAGACGCGGGGGCGGACTGAAGCTTTCTTT; D: -; size: many; length: 14; J: TRBJ1-1; V: TRBV10-2
CDR3: CASSQRQGSYQPQHF; DNA: TGTGCCAGCAGCCAAAGACAGGGGTCATATCAGCCCCAGCATTTT; D: TRBD1; size: -; length: 15; J: TRBJ1-5; V: TRBV7-8
CDR3: CSGRGLSCRNYEQYF; DNA: TGCAGCGGCAGGGGTCTTAGCTGCCGAAACTACGAGCAGTACTTC; D: -; size: -; length: 15; J: TRBJ2-7; V: TRBV29-1
CDR3: CASSPSRTSGRGTDTQYF; DNA: TGCGCCAGCAGCCCTAGCCGGACTAGCGGGAGGGGCACAGATACGCAGTATTTT; D: TRBD2; size: -; length: 18; J: TRBJ2-3; V: TRBV5-1
CDR3: CSAPGQGGIYNEQFF; DNA: TGCAGTGCTCCGGGACAGGGCGGAATTTACAATGAGCAGTTCTTC; D: TRBD1; size: many; length: 15; J: TRBJ2-1; V: TRBV20-1
CDR3: CASSQVPHEQYF; DNA: TGTGCCAGCAGCCAAGTTCCCCACGAGCAGTACTTC; D: -; size: -; length: 12; J: TRBJ2-7; V: TRBV14
CDR3: CASSLVPLQETQYF; DNA: TGTGCCAGCAGCTTAGTTCCCCTTCAAGAGACCCAGTACTTC; D: -; size: -; length: 14; J: TRBJ2-5; V: TRBV7-2
CDR3: CASSADLGAGTGELFF; DNA: TGTGCCAGCAGCGCAGATCTAGGGGCGGGAACCGGGGAGCTGTTTTTT; D: -; size: many; length: 16; J: TRBJ2-2; V: TRBV9
CDR3: CASSKLQGALVSPLHF; DNA: TGTGCCAGCAGCAAACTACAGGGGGCGTTAGTTTCACCCCTCCACTTT; D: TRBD1; size: many; length: 16; J: TRBJ1-6; V: TRBV4-2
CDR3: CACSVRGTLQENTIYF; DNA: TGTGCCTGCAGCGTCAGGGGAACACTTCAGGAAAACACCATATATTTT; D: -; size: few; length: 16; J: TRBJ1-3; V: TRBV9
CDR3: CASSPHRGNTIYF; DNA: TGTGCCAGCAGCCCCCATCGCGGAAACACCATATATTTT; D: -; size: -; length: 13; J: TRBJ1-3; V: TRBV7-2
CDR3: CASSESGGGWSNQPQHF; DNA: TGTGCCAGCAGTGAATCAGGGGGCGGATGGAGCAATCAGCCCCAGCATTTT; D: TRBD1; size: few; length: 17; J: TRBJ1-5; V: TRBV2
CDR3: CSARERSSYEQYF; DNA: TGCAGTGCTAGAGAAAGGAGCTCCTACGAGCAGTACTTC; D: -; size: -; length: 13; J: TRBJ2-7; V: TRBV20-1
CDR3: CASSPRDWNQPQHF; DNA: TGTGCCAGTAGTCCTAGAGATTGGAATCAGCCCCAGCATTTT; D: -; size: -; length: 14; J: TRBJ1-5; V: TRBV19
CDR3: CASTRDSTGELFF; DNA: TGTGCCAGTACCAGGGATAGCACCGGGGAGCTGTTTTTT; D: -; size: -; length: 13; J: TRBJ2-2; V: TRBV9
CDR3: CASTQDTANTEAFF; DNA: TGTGCCAGCACCCAGGACACGGCGAACACTGAAGCTTTCTTT; D: -; size: many; length: 14; J: TRBJ1-1; V: TRBV2
CDR3: CSVGGSRGQYF; DNA: TGCAGCGTTGGGGGAAGCCGGGGGCAGTACTTC; D: -; size: medium-sized; length: 11; J: TRBJ2-7; V: TRBV29-1
CDR3: CASSPQVGGPNQPQHF; DNA: TGTGCCAGCTCACCACAAGTAGGGGGCCCCAATCAGCCCCAGCATTTT; D: TRBD1; size: -; length: 16; J: TRBJ1-5; V: TRBV18
CDR3: CASSLDPARVTTQYF; DNA: TGTGCCAGCAGCTTGGACCCCGCCAGGGTAACAACCCAGTACTTC; D: -; size: many; length: 15; J: TRBJ2-5; V: TRBV7-2
CDR3: CASSLTAGKETQYF; DNA: TGTGCCAGCAGCTTAACCGCAGGGAAGGAGACTCAGTACTTC; D: -; size: -; length: 14; J: TRBJ2-5; V: TRBV11-3
CDR3: CASSLETGGARTEALF; DNA: TGTGCCAGCAGCCTCGAGACAGGGGGCGCAAGGACTGAAGCTTTATTT; D: TRBD1; size: -; length: 16; J: TRBJ1-1; V: TRBV4-2
CDR3: CASSVTLDRVNTEAFF; DNA: TGTGCCAGCAGCGTAACGTTAGACAGGGTGAACACTGAAGCTTTCTTT; D: TRBD1; size: many; length: 16; J: TRBJ1-1; V: TRBV9
CDR3: CATSDRNTEAFF; DNA: TGTGCCACCAGTGATAGGAACACTGAAGCTTTCTTT; D: -; size: few; length: 12; J: TRBJ1-1; V: TRBV24-1
CDR3: CASSEVEGWAATDYEQYF; DNA: TGTGCCAGCAGTGAAGTCGAGGGGTGGGCAGCGACAGACTACGAGCAGTACTTC; D: -; size: many; length: 18; J: TRBJ2-7; V: TRBV2
CDR3: CASSLAGGAGTGELFF; DNA: TGTGCCAGCAGCTTAGCGGGGGGCGCGGGCACCGGGGAGCTGTTTTTT; D: -; size: many; length: 16; J: TRBJ2-2; V: TRBV7-2